This T cell receptor beta chain was captured in a study of control samples from healthy donors and cancer patients. Using immunoSEQ multiplex PCR, the repertoire was profiled, and TCRdb retains in-frame clones only, with some absent. The top ten clones hold approximately 0.97% of a sample with some 150,000 clones, nearly 96% of them seen once. The trim removed 6 bases at V and 3 bases at J, leaving 12 bases unmatched. This CDR3 has 16 residues. The germline V gene encodes CDR1 SGHVS and CDR2 FQNEAQ. This clone came up a few times. This sample includes further DNA sequences coding for the same CDR3. The chain uses TRBV7-8 and TRBJ2-7, with 9 bases fitting TRBD1. The sequencing sample was made of blood. The clonotype was recovered from a woman under 40 in good health. CDR3 in DNA: TGTGCCAGCAGTTCAGTTGGCGACAGGGGGTACTACGAGCAGTACTTC. This encodes CASSSVGDRGYYEQYF.